The 21 T cell receptor beta chains given below trace back to one sample, sequenced in a study of blood T cell repertoires in COVID-19. Here immunoSEQ multiplex PCR was the method, and the copy in TCRdb shows in-frame clones only, minus some. The sample lists 250,000 to 350,000 clones, 85% to 90% occurring once. The sample taken for sequencing was PBMCs or T cells enriched from blood (not recorded which). These receptors originate from a woman between 18 and 30 years old with acute COVID-19.

CDR3: CASSLEGIVYGYTF. The CDR3 region has the DNA TGCGCCAGCAGCTTGGAGGGGATCGTCTATGGCTACACCTTC. The J gene is TRBJ1-2, the V gene TRBV5-1; D might be TRBD1 (5 bases). The germline V gene encodes CDR1 SGHRS and CDR2 YFSETQ. This CDR3 contains 14 residues. V lost 0 bases to trimming and J lost 4 bases, with 10 bases between them.

This chain links TRBV23-1 with TRBJ1-3; 9 bases line up with TRBD1. TRBV23-1 is noted as an ORF with a role that remains uncertain. The CDR3 consists of 14 residues. The junction had 8 bases not matched to a gene; V was cut back by 4 bases and J by 10 bases. The CDR3 is CASSPGTGIRTIYF. In DNA, the CDR3 is TGCGCCAGCAGTCCCGGGACAGGGATTAGGACCATATATTTT.

This sequence joins TRBV6-4 and TRBJ2-3; TRBD2 is a possible D gene (6 bases). With 3 bases removed from V and 6 bases from J, the gap between germline ends came to 10 bases. The CDR3 spans 13 residues. Germline V gives CDR1 MRHNA, CDR2 SNTAGT. The CDR3 here is CASSERETDTQYF. The CDR3 region has the DNA TGTGCCAGCAGTGAACGGGAGACGGATACGCAGTATTTT.

The chain joins TRBV2 to TRBJ1-6; 8 bases are a match to TRBD1. CDR1 is SNHLY, CDR2 FYNNEI, per germline. The CDR3 loop spans 12 amino acids. With V trimmed by 10 bases and J by 10 bases, 6 bases remained unmatched. The CDR3 loop is CATGQGRSPLHF. For the CDR3, the DNA is TGTGCCACCGGACAGGGCAGATCACCCCTCCACTTT.

V is TRBV24-1 and J is TRBJ1-2; 7 bases are shared with TRBD1. Germline V gene data show CDR1 as KGHDR and CDR2 as SFDVKD. Germline trimming cut 3 bases from V and 8 bases from J; bases unmatched to any gene: 5. The CDR3 contains 13 residues. DNA of the CDR3: TGTGCCACCAGTGATGCCACAGGGGTCGGCTACACCTTC. Translation gives CATSDATGVGYTF.

The CDR3 bases are TGTGCCAGCAGCTTTAGCGGGAGTGGAGGCGAGCAGTACTTC. Translation: CASSFSGSGGEQYF. The chain recombines TRBV7-9 with TRBJ2-7; 9 bases match TRBD2. V lost 3 bases and J lost 6; bases outside the gene matches: 6. The CDR3 length is 14 residues. Per the germline V gene, CDR1 is SEHNR and CDR2 is FQNEAQ (reference sequence).

V is TRBV11-2 and J is TRBJ2-3, with D unresolved. Trimming removed 5 bases from V and 3 bases from J, with 15 bases in between. Germline CDR1 SGHAT, CDR2 FQNNGV. The CDR3 loop spans 15 amino acids. The chain's CDR3 is CASSPRGSQTDTQYF. For the CDR3, the DNA is TGTGCCAGCAGCCCCCGAGGCAGCCAAACAGATACGCAGTATTTT.

The chain couples TRBV7-6 to TRBJ1-4; perhaps TRBD1 as D (6 bases). Between the trimmed V and J ends, which lost 2 bases and 1 base, there was a span of 11 bases. The germline CDR1 and CDR2 sequences are SGHVS and FNYEAQ. The CDR3 totals 16 residues. CDR3 amino acids: CASSLSRTETNEKLFF. The CDR3 DNA follows: TGTGCCAGCAGCTTATCTCGGACAGAAACTAATGAAAAACTGTTTTTT.

A single count supports this clone. The chain is built from TRBV6-5 and TRBJ1-5, with D unclear. The CDR3 runs 14 residues. Germline assignment: CDR1 MNHEY and CDR2 SVGAGI. V was shortened by 2 bases and J by 3 bases, with 8 bases between the two germline ends. Here the CDR3 DNA reads TGTGCCAGCAGTTACGAGGGTCCCAATCAGCCCCAGCATTTT. Protein sequence: CASSYEGPNQPQHF.

This chain connects TRBV15 to TRBJ2-1; TRBD2 agrees at 8 bases. Germline V gene data show CDR1 as LNHNV and CDR2 as YYDKDF (reference sequence). CDR3 size: 15 residues. After removal of 6 bases from V and 3 bases from J, the junction contained 7 bases not matched to a gene. CDR3 in DNA: TGTGCCACCAGGGGTACTAGCGGAAGCTACAATGAGCAGTTCTTC. Its translation is CATRGTSGSYNEQFF.

This chain uses TRBV2 with TRBJ2-7; TRBD2 matches 8 bases. Germline trimming cut 6 bases from V and 1 base from J; bases unmatched to any gene: 8. This CDR3 has 15 residues. The germline CDR1 and CDR2 sequences are SNHLY and FYNNEI. CDR3 region: CASRVSGSWSYEQYF. CDR3 in DNA: TGTGCCAGCAGGGTGAGCGGGAGTTGGTCCTACGAGCAGTACTTC.

The chain joins TRBV18 to TRBJ1-1; no clear D. Trimming pared 3 bases from V and 3 bases from J, leaving 14 bases between. The germline gives CDR1 KGHSH, CDR2 LQKENI. The CDR3 length is 15 residues. The CDR3 DNA reads as TGTGCCAGCTCACCCCTCGGCAGGCCACACACTGAAGCTTTCTTT. Its protein is CASSPLGRPHTEAFF.

This chain links TRBV5-5 with TRBJ1-3; 7 bases match TRBD1. V gave up 2 bases and J gave up 4 bases; unmatched junction bases: 6. The germline V gene has CDR1 SGHKS and CDR2 YYEKEE (reference sequence). This CDR3 is 15 amino acids long. The CDR3 coding sequence is TGTGCCAGCAGCTTCGACAGGGATCCAGGAAACACCATATATTTT. Its translation is CASSFDRDPGNTIYF. Supplemented by reference TRBV5-5 and TRBJ1-3, the full variable domain reads DAGVTQSPTHLIKTRGQQVTLRCSPISGHKSVSWYQQVLGQGPQFIFQYYEKEERGRGNFPDRFSARQFPNYSSELNVNALLLGDSALYLCASSFDRDPGNTIYFGEGSWLTVV.

This chain joins TRBV19 and TRBJ1-1; tentative D call: TRBD1 (5 bases). The V end lost 7 bases, the J end lost 0 bases, and 12 bases lay between the germline ends. Germline V gene sequence: CDR1 LNHDA, CDR2 SQIVND (reference sequence). This CDR3 spans 14 amino acids. CDR3 sequence: CASKTELMNTEAFF. CDR3 nucleotide sequence: TGTGCCAGTAAGACAGAACTTATGAACACTGAAGCTTTCTTT.

This CDR3 reads CAGKQGGNTEAFF. For the CDR3, the DNA is TGTGCCGGCAAACAGGGGGGGAACACTGAAGCTTTCTTT. The rearrangement joins TRBV28 to TRBJ1-1, with 8 nucleotides matching TRBD1. Germline V gives CDR1 MDHEN, CDR2 SYDVKM. The CDR3 runs 13 residues. With 11 bases clipped from V and 1 base from J, the junction kept 6 bases outside the gene matches.

The J gene is TRBJ1-2, the V gene TRBV27; D uncertain. The CDR3 is 15 residues long. Deletions cut 6 bases from V and 0 bases from J, with 14 bases between. Germline V CDR1 and CDR2: MNHEY, SMNVEV (reference sequence). This chain's CDR3 is CASSPTGVSNYGYTF. The CDR3 coding sequence is TGTGCCAGCAGCCCTACCGGGGTTTCTAACTATGGCTACACCTTC.

The rearrangement links TRBV5-1 to TRBJ1-1; tentatively, D is TRBD1 (6 bases). With 7 bases removed from V and 1 base from J, the gap between germline ends came to 11 bases. This CDR3 contains 13 residues. Looked up from germline, CDR1 is SGHRS and CDR2 is YFSETQ. CDR3 in amino acids: CASRQAGNTEAFF. As DNA, the CDR3 is TGCGCCAGCCGACAGGCTGGGAACACTGAAGCTTTCTTT.

This chain uses TRBV7-9 with TRBJ2-3, with D possibly being TRBD1 (6 bases). The germline V gene encodes CDR1 SEHNR and CDR2 FQNEAQ (reference sequence). The CDR3 runs to 16 residues. Trimming shortened V by 1 base and J by 0 bases, and 11 bases separated the two germline ends. CDR3 sequence (DNA): TGTGCCAGCAGCTTAGGCGCGCAGGGGAGCACAGATACGCAGTATTTT. Amino acids: CASSLGAQGSTDTQYF.

The rearrangement joins TRBV6-5 to TRBJ1-1; perhaps TRBD1 as D (5 bases). The germline V and J ends were trimmed by 6 bases and 1 base, with 15 bases remaining between them. CDR1 and CDR2 from the germline V gene are MNHEY and SVGAGI. This CDR3 comprises 15 residues. CDR3 nucleotides: TGTGCCAGCAGATTCCACCAGGGAAAGAACACTGAAGCTTTCTTT. Translation gives CASRFHQGKNTEAFF.

This chain joins TRBV6-5 and TRBJ2-1; D unresolved. Germline-derived CDR1 and CDR2 are MNHEY and SVGAGI. The CDR3 is 11 amino acids. The V and J ends lost 4 bases and 8 bases respectively, with 6 bases between them. This chain's CDR3 is CASSFFDEQFF. The CDR3 DNA is TGTGCCAGCAGTTTCTTCGATGAGCAGTTCTTC.

This clone occurred once. The chain joins TRBV6-5 to TRBJ1-1; a possible D gene is TRBD1 (6 bases). CDR3 size: 13 residues. Trimming cost V 10 bases and J 1 base, with 13 bases left between them. The germline V gene encodes CDR1 MNHEY and CDR2 SVGAGI. DNA of the CDR3: TGTGCCACACAACAGGGAAGGAACACTGAAGCTTTCTTT. It is translated as CATQQGRNTEAFF.